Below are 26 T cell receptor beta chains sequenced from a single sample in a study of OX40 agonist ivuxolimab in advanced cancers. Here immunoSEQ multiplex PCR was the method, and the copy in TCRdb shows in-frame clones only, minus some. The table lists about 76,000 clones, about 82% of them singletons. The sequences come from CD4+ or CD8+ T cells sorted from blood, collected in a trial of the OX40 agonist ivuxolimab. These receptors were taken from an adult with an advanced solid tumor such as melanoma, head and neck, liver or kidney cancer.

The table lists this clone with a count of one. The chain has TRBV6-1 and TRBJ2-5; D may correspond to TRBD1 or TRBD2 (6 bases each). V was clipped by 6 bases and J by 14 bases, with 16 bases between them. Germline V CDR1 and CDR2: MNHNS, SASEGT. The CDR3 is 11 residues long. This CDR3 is CASRQEGVSYF. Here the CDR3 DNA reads TGTGCCAGCAGGCAGGAGGGGGTCTCCTACTTC.

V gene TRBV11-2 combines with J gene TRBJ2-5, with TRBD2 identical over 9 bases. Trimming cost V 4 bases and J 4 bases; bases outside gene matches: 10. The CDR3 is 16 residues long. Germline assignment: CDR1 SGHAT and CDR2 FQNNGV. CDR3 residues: CASSSPGLALGETQYF. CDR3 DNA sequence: TGTGCCAGCAGCTCGCCGGGACTAGCCTTAGGAGAGACCCAGTACTTC.

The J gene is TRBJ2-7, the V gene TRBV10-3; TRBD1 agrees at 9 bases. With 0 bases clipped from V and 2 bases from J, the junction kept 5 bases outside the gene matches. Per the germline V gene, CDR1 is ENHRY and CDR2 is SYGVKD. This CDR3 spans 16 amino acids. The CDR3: CAISESLGQGTYEQYF. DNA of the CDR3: TGTGCCATCAGTGAGTCGTTGGGACAGGGAACCTACGAGCAGTACTTC.

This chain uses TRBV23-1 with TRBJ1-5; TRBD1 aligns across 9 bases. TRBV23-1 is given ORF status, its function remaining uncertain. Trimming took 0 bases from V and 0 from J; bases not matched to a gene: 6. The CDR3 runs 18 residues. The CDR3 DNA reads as TGCGCCAGCAGTCAATCGTACAGGGGGCCAGGTAGCAATCAGCCCCAGCATTTT. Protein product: CASSQSYRGPGSNQPQHF.

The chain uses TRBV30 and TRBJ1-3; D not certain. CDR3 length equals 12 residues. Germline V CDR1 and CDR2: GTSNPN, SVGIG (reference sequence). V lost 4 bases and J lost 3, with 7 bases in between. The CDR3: CAWKPGGNTIYF. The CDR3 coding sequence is TGTGCCTGGAAACCCGGTGGAAACACCATATATTTT. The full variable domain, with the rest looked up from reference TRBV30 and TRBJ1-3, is SQTIHQWPATLVQPVGSPLSLECTVEGTSNPNLYWYRQAAGRGLQLLFYSVGIGQISSEVPQNLSASRPQDRQFILSSKKLLLSDSGFYLCAWKPGGNTIYFGEGSWLTVV.

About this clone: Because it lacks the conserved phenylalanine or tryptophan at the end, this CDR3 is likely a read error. This CDR3 reads CASTGSGNTIYL. For the CDR3, the DNA is TGTGCCAGCACAGGGTCTGGAAACACCATATATCTT. V and J are TRBV10-3 and TRBJ1-3; perhaps TRBD1 as D (6 bases). Germline V CDR1 and CDR2: ENHRY, SYGVKD. Trimming removed 10 bases at V and 1 base at J, with 8 bases between. The CDR3 sequence is 12 residues long.

The CDR3 DNA reads as TGTGCCAGCAGCTTAGGGGGAGGAGGCTACAATGAGCAGTTCTTC. This codes for CASSLGGGGYNEQFF. The chain recombines TRBV11-1 with TRBJ2-1; D may be TRBD2 (6 bases). The CDR3 consists of 15 residues. Per the germline V gene, CDR1 is SGHAT and CDR2 is FQDESV (reference sequence). V was trimmed by 1 base and J by 3 bases, leaving 10 bases between them.

The CDR3 sequence is CASSRPPGFGETQYF. DNA of the CDR3: TGTGCCAGCAGCCGACCACCGGGGTTCGGGGAGACCCAGTACTTC. The rearrangement uses TRBV28 and TRBJ2-5; tentative D call: TRBD2 (5 bases). The CDR3 length is 15 residues. Germline V gene sequence: CDR1 MDHEN, CDR2 SYDVKM. With 6 bases removed from V and 5 bases from J, the gap between germline ends came to 19 bases.

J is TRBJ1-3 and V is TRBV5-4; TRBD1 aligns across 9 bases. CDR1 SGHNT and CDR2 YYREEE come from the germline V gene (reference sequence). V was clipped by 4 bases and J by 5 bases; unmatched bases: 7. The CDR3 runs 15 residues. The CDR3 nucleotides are TGTGCCAGCAGCCTCCGGGACAGGGAAAGAAACACCATATATTTT. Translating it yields CASSLRDRERNTIYF.

CDR3 in amino acids: CSGTPGQHTQYF. Here the CDR3 DNA reads TGCAGCGGAACCCCGGGACAACATACGCAGTATTTT. The chain employs TRBV29-1 and TRBJ2-3; D is perhaps TRBD1 (6 bases). Trimming shortened V by 7 bases and J by 7 bases, and 15 bases separated the two germline ends. There are 12 residues in the CDR3. The germline gives CDR1 SQVTM, CDR2 ANQGSEA.

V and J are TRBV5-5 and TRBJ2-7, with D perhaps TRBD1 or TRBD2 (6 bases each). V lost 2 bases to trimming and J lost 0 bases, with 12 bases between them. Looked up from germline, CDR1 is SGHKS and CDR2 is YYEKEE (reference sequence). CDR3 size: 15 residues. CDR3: CASSFRGLSSYEQYF. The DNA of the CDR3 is TGTGCCAGCAGCTTTCGGGGGCTTAGCTCCTACGAGCAGTACTTC.

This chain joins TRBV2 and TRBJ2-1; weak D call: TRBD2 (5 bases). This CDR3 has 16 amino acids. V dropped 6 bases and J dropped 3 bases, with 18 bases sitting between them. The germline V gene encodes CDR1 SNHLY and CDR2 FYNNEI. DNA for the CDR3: TGTGCCAGCAGGCGGCGCAGCGGAGATCTCTACAATGAGCAGTTCTTC. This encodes CASRRRSGDLYNEQFF.

CDR3: CASSAQRDQPQHF. CDR3 coding DNA: TGTGCCAGTAGTGCCCAGAGGGATCAGCCCCAGCATTTT. The chain links TRBV19 to TRBJ1-5; D call uncertain. Trimming pared 5 bases from V and 5 bases from J, leaving 10 bases between. In germline, CDR1 is LNHDA, CDR2 SQIVND (reference sequence). The CDR3 totals 13 residues. The full variable domain, in which reference TRBV19 and TRBJ1-5 provide the parts outside the CDR3, is DGGITQSPKYLFRKEGQNVTLSCEQNLNHDAMYWYRQDPGQGLRLIYYSQIVNDFQKGDIAEGYSVSREKKESFPLTVTSAQKNPTAFYLCASSAQRDQPQHFGDGTRLSIL.

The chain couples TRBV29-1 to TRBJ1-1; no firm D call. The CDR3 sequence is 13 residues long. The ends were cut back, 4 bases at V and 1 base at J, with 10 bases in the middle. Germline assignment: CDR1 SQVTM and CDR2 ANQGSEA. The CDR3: CSVGLWRNTEAFF. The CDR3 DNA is TGCAGCGTTGGTCTCTGGAGGAACACTGAAGCTTTCTTT.

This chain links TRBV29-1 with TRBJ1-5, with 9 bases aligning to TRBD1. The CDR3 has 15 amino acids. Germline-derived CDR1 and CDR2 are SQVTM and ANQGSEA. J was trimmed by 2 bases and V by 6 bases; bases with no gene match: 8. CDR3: CSVQQGAYGNQPQHF. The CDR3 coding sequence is TGCAGCGTCCAACAGGGGGCCTATGGCAATCAGCCCCAGCATTTT.

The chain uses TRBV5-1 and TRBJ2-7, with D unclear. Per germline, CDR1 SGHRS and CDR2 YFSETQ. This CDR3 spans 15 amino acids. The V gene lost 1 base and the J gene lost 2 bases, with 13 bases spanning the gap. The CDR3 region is CASSLNLQVTYEQYF. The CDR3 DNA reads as TGCGCCAGCAGCTTGAATTTGCAGGTTACCTACGAGCAGTACTTC. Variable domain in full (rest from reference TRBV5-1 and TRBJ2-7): KAGVTQTPRYLIKTRGQQVTLSCSPISGHRSVSWYQQTPGQGLQFLFEYFSETQRNKGNFPGRFSGRQFSNSRSEMNVSTLELGDSALYLCASSLNLQVTYEQYFGPGTRLTVT.

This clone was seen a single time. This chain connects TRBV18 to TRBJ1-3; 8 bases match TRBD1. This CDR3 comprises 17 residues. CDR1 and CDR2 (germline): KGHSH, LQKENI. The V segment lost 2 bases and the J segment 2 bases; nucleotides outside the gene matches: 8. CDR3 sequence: CASSPLGQAEAGNTIYF. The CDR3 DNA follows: TGTGCCAGCTCACCATTGGGACAGGCAGAGGCTGGAAACACCATATATTTT.

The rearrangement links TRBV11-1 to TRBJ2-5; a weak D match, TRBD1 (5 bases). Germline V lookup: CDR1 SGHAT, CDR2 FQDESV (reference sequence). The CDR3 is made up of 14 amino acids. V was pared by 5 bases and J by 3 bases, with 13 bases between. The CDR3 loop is CASSQNSGKETQYF. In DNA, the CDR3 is TGTGCCAGCAGCCAAAACTCAGGGAAAGAGACCCAGTACTTC.

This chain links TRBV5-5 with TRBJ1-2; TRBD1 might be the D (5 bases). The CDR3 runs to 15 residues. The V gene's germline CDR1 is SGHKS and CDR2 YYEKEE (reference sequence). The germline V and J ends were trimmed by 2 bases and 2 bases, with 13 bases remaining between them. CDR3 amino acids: CASSLSGPINYGYTF. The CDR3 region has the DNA TGTGCCAGCAGCTTATCGGGACCGATCAACTATGGCTACACCTTC.

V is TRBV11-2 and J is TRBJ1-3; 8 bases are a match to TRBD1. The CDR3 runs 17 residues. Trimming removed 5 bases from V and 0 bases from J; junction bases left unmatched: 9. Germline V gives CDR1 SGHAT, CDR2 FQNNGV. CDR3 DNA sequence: TGTGCCAGCAGCCGGGTTGGGACAGGATTCTCTGGAAACACCATATATTTT. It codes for CASSRVGTGFSGNTIYF.

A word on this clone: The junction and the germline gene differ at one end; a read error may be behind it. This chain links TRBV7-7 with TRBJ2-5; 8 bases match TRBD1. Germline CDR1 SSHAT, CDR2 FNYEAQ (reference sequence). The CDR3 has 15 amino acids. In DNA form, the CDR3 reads TGTGCTAGCAGCACCGGGACAGGATACCAAGAGACCCAGTACTTC. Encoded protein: CASSTGTGYQETQYF.

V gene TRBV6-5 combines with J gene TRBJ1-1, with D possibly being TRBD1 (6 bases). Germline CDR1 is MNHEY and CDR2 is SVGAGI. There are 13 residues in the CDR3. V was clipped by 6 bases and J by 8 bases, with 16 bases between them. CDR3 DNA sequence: TGTGCCAGCAGCGCCGGACAGCAACTAGAAGCTTTCTTT. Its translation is CASSAGQQLEAFF.

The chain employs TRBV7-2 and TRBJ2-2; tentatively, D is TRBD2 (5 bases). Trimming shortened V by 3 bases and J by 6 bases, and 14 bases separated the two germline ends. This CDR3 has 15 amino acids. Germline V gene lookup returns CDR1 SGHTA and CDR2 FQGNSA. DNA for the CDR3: TGTGCCAGCAGCTTGGTAGGGAGTGTCGCCGGGGAGCTGTTTTTT. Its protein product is CASSLVGSVAGELFF.

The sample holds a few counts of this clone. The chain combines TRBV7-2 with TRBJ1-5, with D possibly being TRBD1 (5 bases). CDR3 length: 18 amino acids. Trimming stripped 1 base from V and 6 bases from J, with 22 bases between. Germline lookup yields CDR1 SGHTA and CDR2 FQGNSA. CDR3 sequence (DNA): TGTGCCAGCAGCTTAGTGGGGGTGCCGACCACGCCGGCTCAGCCCCAGCATTTT. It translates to CASSLVGVPTTPAQPQHF. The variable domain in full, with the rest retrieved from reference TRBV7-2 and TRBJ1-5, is GAGVSQSPSNKVTEKGKDVELRCDPISGHTALYWYRQSLGQGLEFLIYFQGNSAPDKSGLPSDRFSAERTGGSVSTLTIQRTQQEDSAVYLCASSLVGVPTTPAQPQHFGDGTRLSIL.

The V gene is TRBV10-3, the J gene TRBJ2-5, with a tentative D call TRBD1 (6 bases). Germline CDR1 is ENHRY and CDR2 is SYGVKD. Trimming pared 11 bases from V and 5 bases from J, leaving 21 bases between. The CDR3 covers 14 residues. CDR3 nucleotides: TGTGCCTCTCGACAGGTCGGCAGAGGGGAGACCCAGTACTTC. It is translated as CASRQVGRGETQYF.

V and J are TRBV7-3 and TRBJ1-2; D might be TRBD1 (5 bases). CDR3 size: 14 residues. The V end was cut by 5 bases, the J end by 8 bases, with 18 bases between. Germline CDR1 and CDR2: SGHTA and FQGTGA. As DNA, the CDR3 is TGTGCCAGCAGCCCTTCCGGCCCGCAGGGCGGCTACACCTTC. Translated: CASSPSGPQGGYTF. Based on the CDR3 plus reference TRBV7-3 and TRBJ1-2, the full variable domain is GAGVSQTPSNKVTEKGKYVELRCDPISGHTALYWYRQSLGQGPEFLIYFQGTGAADDSGLPNDRFFAVRPEGSVSTLKIQRTERGDSAVYLCASSPSGPQGGYTFGSGTRLTVV.